This T cell receptor beta chain was obtained from a study of T cells in Graves' hyperthyroidism and ophthalmopathy. Points from the study as a whole: A 13 V-J signature model discriminated ophthalmopathy versus stable hyperthyroidism. Most thyroid clonotypes with frequency above 0.001 were detected in blood.

Amplification yielded TCR beta CDR3 regions, with RNA transcripts as the source. The HTBI primer set drove a first-round RT-PCR of the TCR CDR3. TCRdb reprocessed the multiplex PCR reads via MiXCR and lists one record per CDR3 protein. The table shows roughly 700,000 distinct CDR3 sequences, with 11% to 15% occurring only once. V was shortened by 0 bases and J by 8 bases, with 5 bases between the two germline ends. This CDR3 is built from 12 residues. Germline CDR1 is SGDLS and CDR2 is YYNGEE. Graves' hyperthyroidism was deemed stable given no ophthalmopathy progression within 18 months. The PBMCs had their origin in 10 ml of fresh peripheral blood. In this sample, this clonotype turned up a few times. The antigen is not known.

This receptor was obtained from a young woman with Graves' hyperthyroidism. The sample comprised blood. The chain combines TRBV9 with TRBJ2-2; D call uncertain. The CDR3 DNA reads as TGTGCCAGCAGCGTAGTGGAGGGGGAGCTGTTTTTT. Its translation: CASSVVEGELFF.